This TCR beta chain is from a study of blood T cell repertoires in COVID-19 (dated by TCRdb to about 2020). Background on the whole study: Collaborator samples came from the United States, Italy and Spain and covered acute and convalescent phases of COVID-19. The material from the prospective study consisted of cDNA or gDNA derived from T cells, B-cell-depleted T cells, or PBMCs. The dataset comprised deeply sampled blood TCRbeta repertoires from subjects exposed to, actively infected with, or recovered from COVID-19. The repertoires were released in a freely available public database meant as a resource for research on the immune response to SARS-CoV-2. Samples were obtained from the ongoing ImmuneRACE study (first 160 participants) and from over 1,000 subjects provided by 6 global collaborators. Sample metadata almost always included a de-identified subject ID, COVID-19 status, age in years and sex. Where HLA class I and class II types were available, the types were taken from metadata supplied by the sample provider, not from assay-based typing. The paper as a whole reports these results and caveats: The amount of clinical and demographic metadata varied by source and participant and was provided uncurated.

On this clone: The antigen it binds to is not known. One base away there is no much larger clone; base qualities are not given.

The immunoSEQ Assay, a bias-controlled multiplex PCR, was used to amplify TCRbeta CDR3 regions from genomic DNA. As for the original processing: The number of nucleated cells in each sample was estimated by amplification of reference gene primers within the assay. Sequence reads were collapsed and filtered to measure the absolute abundance of every unique TCRbeta CDR3 rearrangement. For each sample, productive Simpson clonality was calculated as the square root of Simpson's diversity index over productive rearrangements. The table comes from immuneACCESS by way of TCRdb, which keeps in-frame sequences with V and J called. Part of the clones is missing from these tables; in studies checked, under half for an unresolved V gene and the rest for unknown reasons. Clonal size and the V and J genes are those of that table, whereas D and trimming came from the DNA. The sample table holds approximately 190,000 clones, of which 65% to 85% were seen once. Over 6.5% of the sample is taken by the ten largest.

Participants in the prospective study were enrolled through a virtual design, were aged about 18 to 90 years, and lived in about two dozen United States geographic areas. In the prospective study, participants were assigned to cohorts based on the clinical history participants reported in a screening survey and a study questionnaire. Recovered participants in ImmuneRACE Cohort 3 were defined by two consecutive negative NP/OP PCR tests, clearance by a healthcare professional, or resolution of symptoms. Mobile phlebotomists in the prospective study collected whole blood, serum and a nasopharyngeal or oropharyngeal swab from every participant. Additional blood draws and questionnaires over an approximately 2-month period could optionally be provided by prospective study participants. Before DNA extraction, blood samples from the prospective study were shipped at room temperature or frozen. Inclusive of the bounding cysteine and phenylalanine, the CDR3 is 14 residues long. CDR3 DNA is the only sequence kept; it has 42 bases, read in frame from the first base. Based on the germline V gene, the CDR1 and CDR2 sequences are SNHLY and FYNNEI. At the junction V is shortened by 7 bases and J by 10 bases; bases outside the gene matches: 12.

The source of this sequence is a man aged 40-49 years who had recovered from COVID-19. Input material: PBMCs or T cells enriched from blood (not recorded which). This chain joins TRBV2 to TRBJ1-3, with 8 middle bases fitting TRBD1. CDR3 region: CASTEVDRATTIYF. The sequenced DNA is TGTGCCAGCACCGAAGTGGACAGGGCGACAACCATATATTTT.